Below are 10 T cell receptor beta chains sequenced from a single sample in a study of blood T cells in healthy people across ages. The second PCR ran roughly 6 to 11 cycles with a sample-barcoded 5' primer and J-beta primers. Each CDR3 protein gets one entry after TCRdb re-called the 5' RACE reads with MiXCR. Here the sample spans approximately 780,000 distinct CDR3 sequences, roughly 24% being singletons. These data were likewise used in another study, on T cells of mothers and their children.

Sample: blood. The receptors were sampled from a boy younger than 18 in good health.

The CDR3, as DNA: TGCGCCAGCAGCGCCGTGAGGAGCGGGGGGGCCCAAGAGACCCAGTACTTC. It translates to CASSAVRSGGAQETQYF. The chain recombines TRBV5-1 with TRBJ2-5; 10 bases line up with TRBD2. The CDR3 is made up of 17 amino acids. Trimming removed 4 bases from V and 1 base from J; junction bases left unmatched: 10. Per the germline V gene, CDR1 is SGHRS and CDR2 is YFSETQ.

This clonotype has a handful of counts. The chain joins TRBV5-1 to TRBJ2-2; a possible D gene is TRBD1 (5 bases). The CDR3 runs 16 residues. Trimming left V 0 bases short and J 9 bases short, with 18 bases between. Germline V gene lookup returns CDR1 SGHRS and CDR2 YFSETQ. CDR3 protein: CASSLGGQGRGRELFF. The DNA for the CDR3 is TGCGCCAGCAGCTTGGGAGGACAAGGTCGCGGCAGGGAGCTGTTTTTT.

The V call is TRBV9, the J call TRBJ2-5; TRBD2 aligns across 8 bases. There are 16 residues in the CDR3. Losses at the gene ends were 3 bases for V and 5 bases for J; bases not matched to a gene: 12. CDR1 and CDR2 (germline): SGDLS, YYNGEE. The CDR3 sequence: CASSALQRGNMETQYF. CDR3 in DNA: TGTGCCAGCAGCGCCTTACAGCGGGGGAATATGGAGACCCAGTACTTC.

This clonotype was seen more than once but under ten times. The V gene is TRBV29-1, the J gene TRBJ2-7; 9 bases are shared with TRBD1. The germline CDR1 and CDR2 sequences are SQVTM and ANQGSEA. Germline trimming cut 5 bases from V and 3 bases from J; bases unmatched to any gene: 8. The CDR3 consists of 14 residues. The CDR3 reads CSVRGTGTGYEQYF. CDR3 DNA sequence: TGCAGCGTTAGGGGGACAGGGACCGGCTACGAGCAGTACTTC.

The V call is TRBV20-1, the J call TRBJ1-5; possible D gene TRBD1, 5 bases. The germline gives CDR1 DFQATT, CDR2 SNEGSKA (reference sequence). The ends were cut back, 0 bases at V and 7 bases at J, with 16 bases in the middle. The CDR3 consists of 15 residues. The CDR3 region has the DNA TGCAGTGCTAGAGAGGGGAGAGGAGCAGGGCAGCCCCAGCATTTT. Translation: CSAREGRGAGQPQHF.

This chain links TRBV6-5 with TRBJ1-4, with D unresolved. The germline CDR1 and CDR2 sequences are MNHEY and SVGAGI. V was shortened by 6 bases and J by 8 bases, with 19 bases between the two germline ends. The length of the CDR3 is 15 residues. The CDR3 here is CASRHKWERVEKLFF. In DNA, the CDR3 is TGTGCCAGCAGACACAAATGGGAGAGGGTAGAAAAACTGTTTTTT.

This clonotype showed up just a few times. This chain joins TRBV3-1 and TRBJ2-7; D is undetermined. CDR1 and CDR2 from the germline V gene are LGHDT and YNNKEL (reference sequence). The V and J ends lost 0 bases and 5 bases respectively, with 11 bases between them. The CDR3 is 14 residues long. In DNA, the CDR3 is TGTGCCAGCAGCCAAGAGGTCCTCAGGAACGAGCAGTACTTC. Translating it yields CASSQEVLRNEQYF.

This clonotype was recorded a few times. V gene TRBV7-2 combines with J gene TRBJ2-3; 9 positions match TRBD2. The junction had 5 bases not matched to a gene; V was cut back by 6 bases and J by 1 base. The CDR3 length is 15 residues. The germline V gene encodes CDR1 SGHTA and CDR2 FQGNSA. The CDR3 region has the DNA TGTGCCAGCAGACTCGTAGCGGGGGGCACAGATACGCAGTATTTT. This codes for CASRLVAGGTDTQYF.

V and J are TRBV29-1 and TRBJ1-1, with TRBD1 matching 7 bases. Trimming at V came to 5 bases and at J to 5 bases, leaving 8 bases not matched to a gene. Germline CDR1 SQVTM, CDR2 ANQGSEA. The CDR3 is made up of 13 amino acids. CDR3 amino acids: CSVTQGSRTEAFF. Here the CDR3 DNA reads TGCAGCGTTACACAGGGGTCGAGGACTGAAGCTTTCTTT.

This chain connects TRBV28 to TRBJ1-1; a weak D match, TRBD1 (6 bases). Trimming stripped 8 bases from V and 1 base from J, with 11 bases between. The CDR3 is 13 residues long. The V gene's germline CDR1 is MDHEN and CDR2 SYDVKM. The CDR3 sequence is CASLGTPNTEAFF. The CDR3, as DNA: TGTGCCAGCTTAGGGACACCGAACACTGAAGCTTTCTTT.